This T cell receptor (beta chain) was found in a study of T cells in Graves' hyperthyroidism and ophthalmopathy. Amplified TCR beta CDR3 regions derived from RNA transcripts. The HTBI primer set was used in a first-round RT-PCR of the TCR CDR3. TCRdb processed the multiplex PCR reads anew with MiXCR; each CDR3 protein has one entry. The sample has fewer than 650,000 distinct CDR3 sequences; around 15% are singletons. J was trimmed by 5 bases and V by 8 bases; bases with no gene match: 14. The CDR3 is 16 residues long. The source is a middle-aged woman with Graves' ophthalmopathy. Material: blood. The chain links TRBV12-3 or TRBV12-4 to TRBJ2-2, with 7 bases fitting TRBD2. CDR3 DNA sequence: TGTGCCAGCCAAAAAGAGCGGCGGGAGCGGACCGGGGAGCTGTTTTTT. Its protein is CASQKERRERTGELFF.